The 29 T cell receptor beta chains reported below all come from one sample, sequenced in a study of molecular identifiers for immune sequencing clone quantification. TCRdb re-called the PCR reads with MiXCR, one entry per CDR3 protein. The sample shows approximately 630,000 distinct CDR3 sequences, less than 30% of them seen only once. Input material: naive CD8+ T cells from blood, with Jurkat cell RNA spiked in. Described subset: FACS-sorted CD8+CD4-CCR7+CD45RA+ naive T cells. The receptors here all came from a human donor in good health. Some libraries in this study had Jurkat cell RNA spiked in.

V and J are TRBV9 and TRBJ2-7; 8 bases line up with TRBD1. The length of the CDR3 is 13 residues. V shed 0 bases and J 7 bases; nucleotides not matched to a gene: 3. Germline V CDR1 and CDR2: SGDLS, YYNGEE. The CDR3 nucleotides read TGTGCCAGCAGCGTAGGAGACAGGGGTGAGCAGTACTTC. Encoded protein: CASSVGDRGEQYF.

J is TRBJ2-7 and V is TRBV6-5; weak D call: TRBD1 (5 bases). The CDR3 sequence is 14 residues long. Trimming stripped 10 bases from V and 2 bases from J, with 18 bases between. The germline gives CDR1 MNHEY, CDR2 SVGAGI. CDR3 loop: CANGYGTGTYEQYF. The CDR3 nucleotides read TGTGCCAACGGTTACGGAACAGGCACCTACGAGCAGTACTTC.

This sequence joins TRBV27 and TRBJ2-7; perhaps TRBD2 as D (5 bases). The V end was cut by 6 bases, the J end by 0 bases, with 18 bases between. CDR3 length: 16 residues. Germline V gene sequence: CDR1 MNHEY, CDR2 SMNVEV (reference sequence). The CDR3 DNA reads TGTGCCAGCAGCCCCTCTTCTTCGGGGATCTCCTACGAGCAGTACTTC. Translating gives CASSPSSSGISYEQYF.

This clonotype occurred a few times. The chain combines TRBV6-1 with TRBJ2-3; no reliable D call. The germline CDR1 and CDR2 sequences are MNHNS and SASEGT. V was cut by 0 bases and J by 2 bases, with 15 bases left in between. The CDR3 is 17 amino acids. This CDR3 reads CASSEAAAQEYTDTQYF. CDR3 nucleotide sequence: TGTGCCAGCAGTGAAGCGGCGGCACAAGAATACACAGATACGCAGTATTTT.

This clonotype was recorded a few times. CDR3 sequence reads: CASSSTDLARSSYEQYF. In nucleotides, the CDR3 is TGTGCCAGCAGCTCGACCGACCTAGCGAGAAGCTCCTACGAGCAGTACTTC. The chain combines TRBV5-8 with TRBJ2-7; D might be TRBD2 (6 bases). Trimming took 3 bases from V and 0 from J, leaving 19 bases between them. Germline V gene lookup returns CDR1 SGHTS and CDR2 YDEGEE. This CDR3 has 17 residues. The entire variable domain, with the rest obtained from reference TRBV5-8 and TRBJ2-7, is as follows: EAGVTQSPTHLIKTRGQQATLRCSPISGHTSVYWYQQALGLGLQFLLWYDEGEERNRGNFPPRFSGRQFPNYSSELNVNALELEDSALYLCASSSTDLARSSYEQYFGPGTRLTVT.

This clonotype was seen repeatedly, ten times or more. The chain combines TRBV4-3 with TRBJ1-3; D uncertain. Trimming pared 0 bases from V and 1 base from J, leaving 7 bases between. CDR3 length: 15 residues. CDR1 is LGHNA and CDR2 is YSLEER in the germline V gene. The CDR3 sequence is CASSQEGGSGNTIYF. In nucleotides, the CDR3 is TGCGCCAGCAGCCAAGAAGGAGGATCTGGAAACACCATATATTTT.

This clonotype was recorded many times. This chain uses TRBV28 with TRBJ1-4, with D possibly matching TRBD1 (6 bases). V dropped 7 bases and J dropped 8 bases, with 29 bases sitting between them. Germline loops: CDR1 MDHEN, CDR2 SYDVKM. This CDR3 comprises 18 residues. The chain's CDR3 is CASNKAGTKLGVNEKLFF. CDR3 DNA: TGTGCCAGCAATAAGGCCGGGACAAAGCTTGGGGTAAACGAAAAACTGTTTTTT.

This clonotype was counted ten times or more. J is TRBJ1-1 and V is TRBV6-2 or TRBV6-3; D perhaps matches TRBD1 (6 bases). There are 15 residues in the CDR3. Germline V gene data show CDR1 as MNHEY and CDR2 as SVGEGT. The V end lost 6 bases, the J end lost 1 base, and 15 bases lay between the germline ends. In nucleotides, the CDR3 is TGTGCCAGCAGCTTCACCGGGACATCGAACACTGAAGCTTTCTTT. It encodes CASSFTGTSNTEAFF.

Note on this clonotype: A single base separates this from a much larger clone, so it may be a read error. The gene calls are TRBV4-1 and TRBJ1-2, with 7 bases aligning to TRBD1. The CDR3 is 17 amino acids. The J segment lost 12 bases and the V segment lost 4 bases, leaving 23 bases of the junction unmatched. The germline gives CDR1 MGHRA, CDR2 YSYEKL. The CDR3 loop is CASSPVTAKNTGQVDTF. CDR3 DNA sequence: TGCGCCAGCAGCCCGGTAACGGCTAAAAATACCGGACAGGTTGACACCTTC.

This clonotype was seen only a few times. The chain has TRBV20-1 and TRBJ2-3; D may match TRBD1 or TRBD2 (6 bases each). Trimming cost V 0 bases and J 3 bases, with 19 bases left between them. The CDR3 is made up of 17 amino acids. Per the germline V gene, CDR1 is DFQATT and CDR2 is SNEGSKA (reference sequence). The DNA for the CDR3 is TGCAGTGCTAGAGATCAATTGAGGGGGGCTGGTACAGATACGCAGTATTTT. It is translated as CSARDQLRGAGTDTQYF.

The sample holds a few counts of this clonotype. This chain uses TRBV12-3 or TRBV12-4 with TRBJ2-5; D is perhaps TRBD2 (5 bases). The CDR3 has 16 amino acids. V lost 6 bases and J lost 0, with 17 bases in between. CDR3 in DNA: TGTGCCAGCAGCCCCTTTGCGGGCAGGAACCAAGAGACCCAGTACTTC. It codes for CASSPFAGRNQETQYF.

The chain is built from TRBV2 and TRBJ1-2; D is perhaps TRBD1 (5 bases). The CDR3 totals 14 residues. Trimming removed 6 bases at V and 1 base at J, with 12 bases between. Germline V gene data show CDR1 as SNHLY and CDR2 as FYNNEI. This CDR3 reads CASRPMGVNYGYTF. CDR3 DNA: TGTGCCAGCAGGCCCATGGGGGTTAACTATGGCTACACCTTC. The variable domain in full, completed from reference TRBV2 and TRBJ1-2, reads EPEVTQTPSHQVTQMGQEVILRCVPISNHLYFYWYRQILGQKVEFLVSFYNNEISEKSEIFDDQFSVERPDGSNFTLKIRSTKLEDSAMYFCASRPMGVNYGYTFGSGTRLTVV.

The CDR3 region is CASSLRPSPNAYYGYTF. Here the CDR3 DNA reads TGTGCCAGCAGTTTACGGCCCAGTCCCAACGCCTACTATGGCTACACCTTC. The genes are TRBV12-3 or TRBV12-4 and TRBJ1-2; D not resolved. Trimming removed 2 bases at V and 3 bases at J, with 19 bases between. The CDR3 covers 17 residues.

Points on this clonotype: Possible read error: a much larger clone is one base away. The V gene is TRBV6-2 or TRBV6-3, the J gene TRBJ2-1; D is undetermined. V lost 7 bases and J lost 10, with 11 bases in between. CDR3 size: 11 residues. CDR1 MNHEY and CDR2 SVGEGT come from the germline V gene. Written as DNA, the CDR3 is TGTGCCAGCAACTACGTAGGAGAGCAGTTCTTC. It yields the protein CASNYVGEQFF.

About this clonotype: A much larger clone lies one base from this, so it may be a read error. The chain couples TRBV12-3 or TRBV12-4 to TRBJ2-5; 9 nucleotides match TRBD1. This CDR3 is built from 17 residues. Losses at the gene ends were 3 bases for V and 4 bases for J; bases not matched to a gene: 12. Here the CDR3 reads CASSFGALEDRGETQYF. CDR3 DNA sequence: TGTGCCAGCAGTTTTGGCGCGCTTGAGGACAGGGGAGAGACCCAGTACTTC.

This clonotype was recorded once. One end of the junction does not line up with germline, which may come from a read error. V usage is TRBV5-1 and J usage is TRBJ2-7; 10 bases fit TRBD1. CDR1 and CDR2 (germline): SGHRS, YFSETQ. This CDR3 region has 16 residues. CDR3 nucleotide sequence: TGCGCCAGCAGCCCGCACGACCGGGACAGGGGTTACGGGCAGTACTTC. Protein product: CASSPHDRDRGYGQYF.

V usage is TRBV25-1 and J usage is TRBJ1-1; D remains unclear. The V gene lost 8 bases and the J gene lost 2 bases, with 12 bases spanning the gap. The CDR3 is 13 residues long. From germline, CDR1 is MGHDK and CDR2 SYGVNS. CDR3 protein: CASRLLRNTEAFF. DNA for the CDR3: TGTGCCAGCCGCCTACTGCGAAACACTGAAGCTTTCTTT.

About this clonotype: This may come from a read error, since a much larger clone is one base off. V usage is TRBV19 and J usage is TRBJ2-2; no clear D gene. Trimming stripped 5 bases from V and 1 base from J, with 8 bases between. CDR3 size: 14 residues. Germline V lookup: CDR1 LNHDA, CDR2 SQIVND (reference sequence). The CDR3 protein is CASSVWGNTGELFF. CDR3 bases: TGTGCCAGTAGTGTATGGGGGAACACCGGGGAGCTGTTTTTT. The full variable domain, with the rest looked up from reference TRBV19 and TRBJ2-2, is DGGITQSPKYLFRKEGQNVTLSCEQNLNHDAMYWYRQDPGQGLRLIYYSQIVNDFQKGDIAEGYSVSREKKESFPLTVTSAQKNPTAFYLCASSVWGNTGELFFGEGSRLTVL.

Many counts were recorded for this clonotype. The chain links TRBV6-2 or TRBV6-3 to TRBJ1-1; D not resolved. V was pared by 0 bases and J by 7 bases, with 9 bases between. CDR1 and CDR2 from the germline V gene are MNHEY and SVGEGT. The CDR3 covers 13 residues. The CDR3 spells CASSYSSGLEAFF. CDR3 sequence (DNA): TGTGCCAGCAGTTACTCGTCCGGACTTGAAGCTTTCTTT.

On this clonotype itself: Without the conserved terminal phenylalanine or tryptophan, this CDR3 likely stems from a read error. J is TRBJ2-5 and V is TRBV20-1, with 9 bases aligning to TRBD1. CDR1 is DFQATT and CDR2 is SNEGSKA in the germline V gene (reference sequence). This CDR3 contains 15 residues. The V gene end was trimmed by 7 bases and the J gene end by 2 bases; junction bases not matched to a gene: 11. The DNA for the CDR3 is TGCAGTGTCCAACAACTGGGACAGGGACAAGAGACCCAGTACTTA. Protein sequence: CSVQQLGQGQETQYL.

This clonotype was detected ten times or more. The chain carries TRBV4-1 and TRBJ1-1, with D maybe TRBD1 (6 bases). CDR1 and CDR2 (germline): MGHRA, YSYEKL. Trimming shortened V by 3 bases and J by 3 bases, and 14 bases separated the two germline ends. This CDR3 has 15 residues. The CDR3, as DNA: TGCGCCAGCAGCCATGGTCTGGGGGCGGACACTGAAGCTTTCTTT. It specifies CASSHGLGADTEAFF.

This clonotype has a handful of counts. A junction end diverges from the germline sequence, so it may reflect a read error. The chain uses TRBV5-1 and TRBJ1-4; D is unclear. The CDR3 loop spans 14 amino acids. Germline-derived CDR1 and CDR2 are SGHRS and YFSETQ. The CDR3: CASSFTATNEKLSF. As DNA, the CDR3 is TGCGCCAGCAGCTTCACCGCAACTAATGAAAAACTGTCTTTT.

The rearrangement links TRBV27 to TRBJ1-1; maybe TRBD1 (5 bases). From germline, CDR1 is MNHEY and CDR2 SMNVEV (reference sequence). V gave up 1 base and J gave up 1 base, with 16 bases separating them. This CDR3 has 17 residues. CDR3 amino acids: CASSLYPPPGPNTEAFF. CDR3 nucleotide sequence: TGTGCCAGCAGTTTATACCCCCCCCCGGGACCGAACACTGAAGCTTTCTTT.

This clonotype was observed at least ten times. The chain joins TRBV5-6 to TRBJ2-5; D gene ambiguous. The CDR3 runs to 14 residues. CDR1 and CDR2 (germline): SGHDT, YYEEEE. Trimming removed 4 bases at V and 1 base at J, with 11 bases between. The CDR3 DNA is TGTGCCAGCAGCCGTCCGGGCTTCCAAGAGACCCAGTACTTC. It codes for CASSRPGFQETQYF.

The chain links TRBV7-6 to TRBJ1-1; D is unclear. V shed 5 bases and J shed 1 base, with 11 bases lying between them. The CDR3 extends over 14 amino acids. CDR1 is SGHVS, CDR2 FNYEAQ, per germline. DNA for the CDR3: TGTGCCAGCAGCCTGGACGGCCCGAACACTGAAGCTTTCTTT. Translating it yields CASSLDGPNTEAFF.

Of note for this clonotype: One junction end does not reproduce the germline sequence, and a read error may be involved. The CDR3 DNA follows: TGCAGCGCTAGAGGTTTATTTGGCTACGAGCAGTACTTC. Residues: CSARGLFGYEQYF. The rearrangement links TRBV20-1 to TRBJ2-7; D gene uncertain. CDR1 is DFQATT and CDR2 is SNEGSKA in the germline V gene (reference sequence). The CDR3 is made up of 13 amino acids.

Points on this clonotype: Just one base apart from a much larger clone, this may be a read error. The CDR3 DNA sequence: TGTGCCAGCAGTTACGGGGCAGGGCCCGAGCAGTACTTC. Translating it yields CASSYGAGPEQYF. The V and J genes are TRBV6-2 or TRBV6-3 and TRBJ2-7, with a possible D match to TRBD1 (5 bases). Trimming left V 2 bases short and J 6 bases short, with 11 bases between. The germline V gene encodes CDR1 MNHEY and CDR2 SVGEGT. CDR3 length: 13 amino acids.

This clonotype occurred many times. The chain employs TRBV7-9 and TRBJ2-1, with D unresolved. Germline assignment: CDR1 SEHNR and CDR2 FQNEAQ (reference sequence). CDR3 length: 12 amino acids. V was clipped by 6 bases and J by 8 bases, with 11 bases between them. The CDR3 here is CASRSIGYEQFF. For the CDR3, the DNA is TGTGCCAGCAGGTCAATAGGGTATGAGCAGTTCTTC.

In its sample, this clonotype was seen many times. This chain connects TRBV6-5 to TRBJ2-2; 15 bases match TRBD2. V dropped 2 bases and J dropped 3; count of bases not matched to a gene: 7. Germline V gene data show CDR1 as MNHEY and CDR2 as SVGAGI. CDR3 length: 19 residues. CDR3 DNA sequence: TGTGCCAGCAGTTACCGCCGGACTAGCGGGAGGGTCCACACCGGGGAGCTGTTTTTT. It codes for CASSYRRTSGRVHTGELFF.